The sequence of this T cell receptor beta chain was determined in a study of identical twins. As regards this clonotype: Its cognate antigen is unknown. At one boundary the junction diverges from the germline segment, which might be a read error.

TCRdb reprocessed the 5' RACE reads via MiXCR and lists one record per CDR3 protein. The sample has around 1.7 million distinct CDR3 sequences; 32% are singletons. Study observations and caveats: Out-of-frame alpha sequences shared by twins were enriched for low generation probability.

The germline V gene encodes CDR1 SGDLS and CDR2 YYNGEE. The CDR3 has 18 residues. The sequencing sample was made of cord blood. The clonotype comes from a newborn girl in good health. V gene TRBV9 combines with J gene TRBJ2-1; D might be TRBD2 (7 bases). This CDR3 reads CASSVALAGAASYNGQFF. The CDR3 nucleotides read TGTGCCAGCAGCGTAGCTCTCGCGGGGGCAGCCTCTTACAATGGGCAGTTCTTC.